A selection of T cell receptor beta chains follows, all from one sample in a study of control samples from healthy donors and cancer patients. This table comes from immunoSEQ multiplex PCR, and its TCRdb copy is limited to in-frame clones, with some not included. The sample lists 110,000 to 150,000 clones, about nine tenths occurring once. Sequencing was carried out using blood. The receptors here all came from a man aged 30 to 45 in good health. The CDR3 runs from the conserved cysteine through the conserved F or W. Fields, in order: V gene, D gene, clone size, J gene, CDR3 protein. A D gene is named only where the DNA matches it firmly. Part of the rows lack a size; the others show once, few, many or a class for expanded clones.

V gene: TRBV14
D gene: TRBD2
clone size: .
J gene: TRBJ2-7
CDR3 protein: CASSHEGGSNEQYF

V gene: TRBV2
D gene: TRBD2
clone size: once
J gene: TRBJ2-3
CDR3 protein: CASSQGLAALTDTQYF

V gene: TRBV11-2
D gene: .
clone size: .
J gene: TRBJ1-3
CDR3 protein: CASSLTDSSGNTIYF

V gene: TRBV12-5
D gene: TRBD2
clone size: .
J gene: TRBJ2-3
CDR3 protein: CASGLERGGADTQYF

V gene: TRBV11-2
D gene: .
clone size: .
J gene: TRBJ2-1
CDR3 protein: CASSPLAHYNEQFF

V gene: TRBV30
D gene: TRBD2
clone size: .
J gene: TRBJ2-1
CDR3 protein: CAWRQTSGRAYNEQFF

V gene: TRBV12-3/TRBV12-4
D gene: TRBD1
clone size: .
J gene: TRBJ2-7
CDR3 protein: CASSLGQGGEQYF

V gene: TRBV11-1
D gene: .
clone size: once
J gene: TRBJ1-3
CDR3 protein: CASSSGPNSGNTIYF

V gene: TRBV12-3/TRBV12-4
D gene: TRBD2
clone size: .
J gene: TRBJ2-4
CDR3 protein: CASSPPGGDIQYF

V gene: TRBV29-1
D gene: TRBD1
clone size: .
J gene: TRBJ2-2
CDR3 protein: CSVDGQGNTGELFF

V gene: TRBV27
D gene: .
clone size: .
J gene: TRBJ1-3
CDR3 protein: CASSLFPGNTIYF

V gene: TRBV5-1
D gene: TRBD1
clone size: .
J gene: TRBJ1-6
CDR3 protein: CASSSGGDSPLHF

V gene: TRBV19
D gene: .
clone size: .
J gene: TRBJ1-2
CDR3 protein: CASNPRAGPYGYTF

V gene: TRBV5-4
D gene: .
clone size: .
J gene: TRBJ2-1
CDR3 protein: CASSTPGVMNEQFF

V gene: TRBV4-3
D gene: .
clone size: few
J gene: TRBJ1-2
CDR3 protein: CASSQELQGPHGYTF

V gene: TRBV25-1
D gene: TRBD2
clone size: .
J gene: TRBJ2-5
CDR3 protein: CASSEPAGEETQYF

V gene: TRBV11-3
D gene: .
clone size: .
J gene: TRBJ1-1
CDR3 protein: CAAVEFILRAEAFF

V gene: TRBV20-1
D gene: .
clone size: few
J gene: TRBJ1-2
CDR3 protein: CSASANLANYGYTF

V gene: TRBV6-5
D gene: .
clone size: .
J gene: TRBJ2-1
CDR3 protein: CASSWEIDAVEQFF

V gene: TRBV9
D gene: .
clone size: once
J gene: TRBJ2-7
CDR3 protein: CASSVGEGVLYEQYF

V gene: TRBV24-1
D gene: .
clone size: .
J gene: TRBJ2-5
CDR3 protein: CATSDTLIQETQYF

V gene: TRBV19
D gene: TRBD2
clone size: .
J gene: TRBJ2-1
CDR3 protein: CASSMRRGIDEQFF

V gene: TRBV6-5
D gene: .
clone size: .
J gene: TRBJ2-5
CDR3 protein: CASSYSPDGETQYF

V gene: TRBV19
D gene: TRBD1
clone size: .
J gene: TRBJ2-7
CDR3 protein: CASSIAQGDYEQYF

V gene: TRBV24-1
D gene: .
clone size: once
J gene: TRBJ1-2
CDR3 protein: CATSDPGRAREGYTF

V gene: TRBV4-1
D gene: TRBD2
clone size: .
J gene: TRBJ2-3
CDR3 protein: CASSQGGGGSGADGTDTQYF

V gene: TRBV27
D gene: .
clone size: .
J gene: TRBJ2-7
CDR3 protein: CASSRDPGTILSYEQYF

V gene: TRBV6-5
D gene: TRBD1
clone size: once
J gene: TRBJ2-4
CDR3 protein: CASRYMTGAGNIQYF

V gene: TRBV24-1
D gene: .
clone size: .
J gene: TRBJ2-3
CDR3 protein: CATSDTRGSTDTQYF

V gene: TRBV27
D gene: .
clone size: .
J gene: TRBJ1-5
CDR3 protein: CASSLSMGYNQPQHF

V gene: TRBV7-9
D gene: TRBD2
clone size: .
J gene: TRBJ2-1
CDR3 protein: CASSISGGLGNEQFF

V gene: TRBV25-1
D gene: .
clone size: .
J gene: TRBJ1-1
CDR3 protein: CASSESPQGNTEAFF

V gene: TRBV5-6
D gene: .
clone size: .
J gene: TRBJ1-1
CDR3 protein: CASSLAGSTEAFF

V gene: TRBV5-4
D gene: .
clone size: .
J gene: TRBJ2-4
CDR3 protein: CASSLGQGVAKNIQYF

V gene: TRBV21-1
D gene: .
clone size: .
J gene: TRBJ2-2
CDR3 protein: CASITEGGFTGELFF

V gene: TRBV11-3
D gene: .
clone size: .
J gene: TRBJ2-7
CDR3 protein: CASSLEPHLEQYF

V gene: TRBV20-1
D gene: .
clone size: .
J gene: TRBJ1-2
CDR3 protein: CSVAGIYGYTF

V gene: TRBV5-5
D gene: .
clone size: .
J gene: TRBJ2-1
CDR3 protein: CASSPAAGAHNEQFF

V gene: TRBV27
D gene: .
clone size: .
J gene: TRBJ2-3
CDR3 protein: CASRDSGLADTQYF

V gene: TRBV11-3
D gene: TRBD2
clone size: .
J gene: TRBJ2-1
CDR3 protein: CASSSSRGRDGEQFF

V gene: TRBV9
D gene: .
clone size: few
J gene: TRBJ2-6
CDR3 protein: CASIRGAGPFSGANVLTF

V gene: TRBV9
D gene: TRBD1
clone size: once
J gene: TRBJ2-1
CDR3 protein: CASSVQGADNEQFF

V gene: TRBV5-6
D gene: .
clone size: .
J gene: TRBJ1-1
CDR3 protein: CASSSDREAFF

V gene: TRBV6-5
D gene: .
clone size: .
J gene: TRBJ2-1
CDR3 protein: CASRESGTANEQFF

V gene: TRBV5-4
D gene: TRBD2
clone size: .
J gene: TRBJ2-3
CDR3 protein: CASSLTSGSTDTQYF